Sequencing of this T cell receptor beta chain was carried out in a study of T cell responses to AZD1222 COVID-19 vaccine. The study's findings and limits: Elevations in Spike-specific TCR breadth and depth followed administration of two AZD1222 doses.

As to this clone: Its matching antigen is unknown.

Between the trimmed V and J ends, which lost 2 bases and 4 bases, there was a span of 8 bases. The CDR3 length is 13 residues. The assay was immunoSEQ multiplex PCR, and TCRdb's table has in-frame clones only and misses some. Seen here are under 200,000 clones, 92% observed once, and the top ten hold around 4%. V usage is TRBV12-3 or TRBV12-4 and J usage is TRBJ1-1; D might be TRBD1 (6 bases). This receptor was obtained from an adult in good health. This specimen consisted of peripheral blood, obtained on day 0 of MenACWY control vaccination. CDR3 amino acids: CASSLQGITEAFF. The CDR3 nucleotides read TGTGCCAGCAGTTTACAGGGGATCACTGAAGCTTTCTTT.